This is a list of T cell receptor beta chains from one sample in a study of T-cell reconstitution after alpha-beta-depleted transplantation in children. TCRdb reanalysed the PCR reads using MiXCR and keeps one entry per CDR3 protein. The sample gives 300,000 to 350,000 distinct CDR3 sequences, about 17% of which show up once; roughly 41% is in the top ten. The source material was PBMCs, mostly from graft donor cells, sampled 360 days after TCRalphabeta/CD19-depleted stem cell transplant. The receptors originated from a male patient aged 2 to 10 who had a stem cell transplant for acute lymphoblastic leukemia, so the T cells may come from the graft donor. The CDR3 runs from the conserved cysteine through the conserved F or W.

J gene	V gene	CDR3 protein
TRBJ2-3	TRBV4-3	CASSQDTGNTQYF
TRBJ2-5	TRBV12-3/TRBV12-4	CASSNYRDRGNQETQYF
TRBJ2-1	TRBV11-2	CASSLAGGSSYNEQFF
TRBJ2-7	TRBV5-1	CASSLVAGAEEQYF
TRBJ2-3	TRBV7-2	CASSLVNSGSTDTQYF
TRBJ1-4	TRBV7-9	CASRGQPFNEKLFF
TRBJ2-7	TRBV7-2	CASSLALGLAGGPYEQYF
TRBJ2-7	TRBV29-1	CSVTGGGKVYEQYF
TRBJ2-1	TRBV6-5	CASSYPSGRGYNEQFF
TRBJ2-6	TRBV12-3/TRBV12-4	CASSLGPLTGSGANVLTF
TRBJ2-1	TRBV10-3	CAISESYLAGPFNEQFF
TRBJ2-1	TRBV29-1	CSVEVGVGNEQFF
TRBJ1-5	TRBV4-2	CASSQDPINGNQPQHF
TRBJ2-3	TRBV24-1	CATSDPSGRGTQYF
TRBJ2-3	TRBV5-1	CASSLDVPTDTQYF
TRBJ2-1	TRBV7-9	CASSLPLTRSGEQFF
TRBJ1-2	TRBV15	CATSRDRAYGYTF
TRBJ2-3	TRBV6-1	CASNRASGRTQYF
TRBJ2-5	TRBV12-3/TRBV12-4	CASSSDRDGRETQYF
TRBJ2-3	TRBV4-3	CASSPLAGALDTQYF
TRBJ2-1	TRBV28	CASSLRIILQPGNEQFF
TRBJ2-3	TRBV24-1	CATRASGTDTQYF
TRBJ2-1	TRBV20-1	CSARDLGSISDEQFF
TRBJ1-6	TRBV6-1	CASSASVVKAPLHF
TRBJ1-4	TRBV7-2	CASTSNRGQEKLFF
TRBJ2-1	TRBV7-2	CASSKLGGSSYNEQFF
TRBJ2-1	TRBV24-1	CATSDSETYNEQFF
TRBJ2-3	TRBV7-2	CASSLVILAPSRDTQYF
TRBJ2-5	TRBV3-1	CASSQEVAARETQYF
TRBJ2-3	TRBV9	CASSVDAGTGPPDTQYF
TRBJ2-1	TRBV12-3/TRBV12-4	CAILLRDTSNEQFF
TRBJ2-5	TRBV29-1	CSVVLETQYF
TRBJ2-3	TRBV19	CASSIAGIRTDTQYF
TRBJ2-1	TRBV10-3	CAISESQVEQFF
TRBJ2-1	TRBV2	CASPSGFEQFF
TRBJ2-7	TRBV6-2/TRBV6-3	CASSYRTWTSGSAYEQYF
TRBJ1-4	TRBV12-3/TRBV12-4	CASSFRQGPNEKLFF
TRBJ2-1	TRBV12-3/TRBV12-4	CASSRDFRDGNEQFF
TRBJ2-1	TRBV4-1	CASSQPSGRAGNNEQFF
TRBJ1-5	TRBV6-1	CASSETQPQHF
TRBJ2-3	TRBV29-1	CSDDSSTDTQYF
TRBJ2-3	TRBV15	CATSNGGTDTQYF
TRBJ1-1	TRBV27	CASSSLDTSDTEAFF
TRBJ2-1	TRBV3-1	CACSQDRGQGAGNEQFF
TRBJ2-1	TRBV20-1	CSARAGGTSGSDEQFF
TRBJ2-6	TRBV5-1	CASSLEPLAASGANVLTF
TRBJ1-5	TRBV20-1	CSAPGQGRNQPQHF
TRBJ2-1	TRBV12-3/TRBV12-4	CASTPGLVFNEQFF
TRBJ2-1	TRBV12-3/TRBV12-4	CASSFKARLARGGYEQFF
TRBJ2-1	TRBV12-3/TRBV12-4	CASSLEGRVYNEQFF
TRBJ1-1	TRBV2	CASSEVGRTEAFF
TRBJ2-2	TRBV5-6	CASSLGLLAGDLMAGELFF
TRBJ2-7	TRBV20-1	CSRDSISYEQYF
TRBJ2-7	TRBV20-1	CSARDPPHFLAASSYEQYF
TRBJ1-1	TRBV10-3	CAISEGSEPNTEAFF
TRBJ2-3	TRBV29-1	CSVAYRETDTQYF
TRBJ2-3	TRBV7-2	CASRQLAGGPTDTQYF